The sequence of this TCR beta chain was determined in a study of blood T cell repertoires in COVID-19. Study at large: Whether acute or convalescent, the COVID-19 samples came from the United States, Italy and Spain. PBMCs, B-cell-depleted T cells, or T cells provided the cDNA or gDNA that made up the material.

In the original analysis: Reference gene primer amplification yielded estimated nucleated cell counts. Repertoires were generated with immunoSEQ multiplex PCR, while TCRdb's copy carries only in-frame clones and drops some. Clone size and the V and J calls come from that table; the DNA yielded D and trimming. The sample has some 380,000 clones; over 65% are singletons. The germline gives CDR1 LGHDT, CDR2 YNNKEL (reference sequence). V shed 0 bases and J shed 9 bases, with 10 bases lying between them. The CDR3 sequence is 13 residues long. This clonotype originated in a human donor with acute or convalescent COVID-19. The donor label of this sample is uncertain. Sequenced input: peripheral blood. The genes are TRBV3-1 (or the pseudogene TRBV3-2) and TRBJ2-3; possibly TRBD2 for D (5 bases). In DNA form, the CDR3 reads TGTGCCAGCAGCCAAGATCGAGGCGGGACGCAGTATTTT. Translation gives CASSQDRGGTQYF.